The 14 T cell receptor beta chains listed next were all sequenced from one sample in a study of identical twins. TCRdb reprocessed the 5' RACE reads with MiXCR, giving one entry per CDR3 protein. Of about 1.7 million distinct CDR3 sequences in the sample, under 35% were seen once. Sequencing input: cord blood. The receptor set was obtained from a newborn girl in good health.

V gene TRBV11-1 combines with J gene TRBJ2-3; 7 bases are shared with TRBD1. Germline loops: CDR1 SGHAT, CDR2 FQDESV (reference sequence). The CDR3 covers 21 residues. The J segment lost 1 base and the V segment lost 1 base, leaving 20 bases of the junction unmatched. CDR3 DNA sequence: TGTGCCAGCAGCTTAGGGACAGGCGGTTTTAAGGTCCTACCTGGCACAGATACGCAGTATTTT. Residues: CASSLGTGGFKVLPGTDTQYF.

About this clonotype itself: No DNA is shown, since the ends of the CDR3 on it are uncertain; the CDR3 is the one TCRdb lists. The CDR3 reads CASSKWASGSQNTGELFF. The genes are TRBV21-1 and TRBJ2-2; no DNA check was done on the table's D call, TRBD2. TRBV21-1 is assigned pseudogene status. The CDR3 has 18 residues if both end residues are counted.

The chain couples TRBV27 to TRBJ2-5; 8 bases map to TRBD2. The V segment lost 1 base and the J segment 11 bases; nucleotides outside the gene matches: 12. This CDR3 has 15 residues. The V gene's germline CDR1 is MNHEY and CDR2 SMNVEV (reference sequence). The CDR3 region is CASSLYATGLAEQYF. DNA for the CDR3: TGTGCCAGCAGTTTATACGCAACCGGACTAGCCGAACAGTACTTC.

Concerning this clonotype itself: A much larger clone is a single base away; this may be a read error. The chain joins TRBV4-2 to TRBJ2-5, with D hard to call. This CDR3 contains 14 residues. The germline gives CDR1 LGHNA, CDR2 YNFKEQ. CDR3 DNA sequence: TGTGCCGGCAGCCAAGGTCCTAGCCAAGAGACCCAGTACTTC. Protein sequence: CAGSQGPSQETQYF.

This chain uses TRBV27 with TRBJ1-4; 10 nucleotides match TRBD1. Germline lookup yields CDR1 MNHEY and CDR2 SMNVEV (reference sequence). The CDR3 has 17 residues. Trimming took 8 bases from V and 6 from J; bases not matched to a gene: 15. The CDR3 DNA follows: TGTGCCAGCGGAAACCGGGACAGGGGCCGGGAGGATGAAAAACTGTTTTTT. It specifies CASGNRDRGREDEKLFF.

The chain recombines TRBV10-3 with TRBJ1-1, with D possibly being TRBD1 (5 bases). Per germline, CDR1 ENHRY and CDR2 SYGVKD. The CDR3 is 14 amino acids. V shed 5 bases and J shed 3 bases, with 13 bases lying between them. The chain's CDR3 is CAISNQGRDTEAFF. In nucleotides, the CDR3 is TGTGCCATCAGTAATCAGGGTAGGGACACTGAAGCTTTCTTT.

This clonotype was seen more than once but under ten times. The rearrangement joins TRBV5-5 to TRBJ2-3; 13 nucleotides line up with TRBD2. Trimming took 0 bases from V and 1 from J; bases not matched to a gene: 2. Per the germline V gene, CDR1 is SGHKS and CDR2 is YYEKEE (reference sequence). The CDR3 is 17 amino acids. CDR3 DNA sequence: TGTGCCAGCAGCTTGGAGGGGACTAGCGGGGGCACAGATACGCAGTATTTT. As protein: CASSLEGTSGGTDTQYF.

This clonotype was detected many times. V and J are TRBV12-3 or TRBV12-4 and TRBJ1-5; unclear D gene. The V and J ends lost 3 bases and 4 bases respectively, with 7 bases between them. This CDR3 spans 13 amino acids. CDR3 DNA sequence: TGTGCCAGCAGTTTCAGTTCGAATCAGCCCCAGCATTTT. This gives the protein CASSFSSNQPQHF.

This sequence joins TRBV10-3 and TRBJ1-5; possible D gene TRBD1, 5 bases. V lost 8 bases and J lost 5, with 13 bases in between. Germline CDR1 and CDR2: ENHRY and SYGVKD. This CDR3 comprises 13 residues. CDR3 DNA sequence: TGTGCCATCGCGGGGGTTGGGGATCAGCCCCAGCATTTT. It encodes CAIAGVGDQPQHF.

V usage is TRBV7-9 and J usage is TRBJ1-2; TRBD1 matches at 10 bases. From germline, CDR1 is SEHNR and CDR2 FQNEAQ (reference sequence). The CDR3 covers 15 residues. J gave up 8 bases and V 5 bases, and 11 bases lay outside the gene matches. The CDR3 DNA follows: TGTGCCAGCAGCATCGGACTTGGGACAGGGGTCGGCTACACCTTC. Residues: CASSIGLGTGVGYTF.

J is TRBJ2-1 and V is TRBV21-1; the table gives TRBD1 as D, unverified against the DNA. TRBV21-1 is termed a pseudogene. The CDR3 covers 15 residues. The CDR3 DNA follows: TGTGCCAGCAGCAAAGTATGGTCCCTTAACAATGAGCAGTTCTTC. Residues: CASSKVWSLNNEQFF.

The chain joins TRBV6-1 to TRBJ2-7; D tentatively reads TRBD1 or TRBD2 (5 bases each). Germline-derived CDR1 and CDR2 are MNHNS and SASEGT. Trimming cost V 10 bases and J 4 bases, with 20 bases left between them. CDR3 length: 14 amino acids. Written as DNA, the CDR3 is TGTGCCACCGCCCGGACCGGGACGCTTTACGAGCAGTACTTC. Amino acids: CATARTGTLYEQYF.

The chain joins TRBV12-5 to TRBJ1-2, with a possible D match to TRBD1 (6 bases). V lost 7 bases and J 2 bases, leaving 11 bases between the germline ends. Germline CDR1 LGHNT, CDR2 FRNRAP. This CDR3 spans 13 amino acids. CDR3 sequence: CASVGQGNYGYTF. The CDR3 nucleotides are TGTGCTAGTGTCGGGCAGGGGAACTATGGCTACACCTTC.

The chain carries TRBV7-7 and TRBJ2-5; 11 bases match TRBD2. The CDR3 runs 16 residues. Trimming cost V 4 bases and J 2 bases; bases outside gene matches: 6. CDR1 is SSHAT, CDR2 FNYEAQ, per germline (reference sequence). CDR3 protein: CASSYRLAGNQETQYF. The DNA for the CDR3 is TGTGCCAGCAGCTACCGACTAGCGGGGAATCAAGAGACCCAGTACTTC.